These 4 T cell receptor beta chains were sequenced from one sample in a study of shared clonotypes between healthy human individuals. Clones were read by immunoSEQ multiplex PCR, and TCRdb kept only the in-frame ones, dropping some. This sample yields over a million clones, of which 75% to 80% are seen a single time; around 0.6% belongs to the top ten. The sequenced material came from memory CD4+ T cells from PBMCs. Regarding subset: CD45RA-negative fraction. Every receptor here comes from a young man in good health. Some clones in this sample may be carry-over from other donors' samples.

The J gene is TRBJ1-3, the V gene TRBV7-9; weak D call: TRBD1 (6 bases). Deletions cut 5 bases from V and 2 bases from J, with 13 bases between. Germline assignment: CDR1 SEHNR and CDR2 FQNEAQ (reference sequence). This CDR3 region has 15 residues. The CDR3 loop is CASSPTRTAGNTIYF. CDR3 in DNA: TGTGCCAGCAGCCCGACCCGGACAGCTGGAAACACCATATATTTT.

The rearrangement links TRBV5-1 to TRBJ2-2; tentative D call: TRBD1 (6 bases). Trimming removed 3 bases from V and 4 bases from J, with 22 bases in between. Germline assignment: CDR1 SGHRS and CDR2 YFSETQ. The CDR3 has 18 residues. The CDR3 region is CASSSIVGGRGGTGELFF. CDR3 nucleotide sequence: TGCGCCAGCAGCTCGATCGTAGGTGGCAGGGGTGGCACCGGGGAGCTGTTTTTT.

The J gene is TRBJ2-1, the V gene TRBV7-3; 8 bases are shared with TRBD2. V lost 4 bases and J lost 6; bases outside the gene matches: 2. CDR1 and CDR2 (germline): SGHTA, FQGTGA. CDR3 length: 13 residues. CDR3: CASSSGLGNEQFF. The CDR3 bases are TGTGCCAGCAGCTCGGGACTAGGCAATGAGCAGTTCTTC.

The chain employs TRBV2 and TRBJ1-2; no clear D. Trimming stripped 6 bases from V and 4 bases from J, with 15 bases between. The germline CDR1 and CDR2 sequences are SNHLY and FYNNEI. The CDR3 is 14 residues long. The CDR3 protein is CASSDPVSSYGYTF. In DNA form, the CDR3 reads TGTGCCAGCAGCGACCCGGTATCATCCTATGGCTACACCTTC.